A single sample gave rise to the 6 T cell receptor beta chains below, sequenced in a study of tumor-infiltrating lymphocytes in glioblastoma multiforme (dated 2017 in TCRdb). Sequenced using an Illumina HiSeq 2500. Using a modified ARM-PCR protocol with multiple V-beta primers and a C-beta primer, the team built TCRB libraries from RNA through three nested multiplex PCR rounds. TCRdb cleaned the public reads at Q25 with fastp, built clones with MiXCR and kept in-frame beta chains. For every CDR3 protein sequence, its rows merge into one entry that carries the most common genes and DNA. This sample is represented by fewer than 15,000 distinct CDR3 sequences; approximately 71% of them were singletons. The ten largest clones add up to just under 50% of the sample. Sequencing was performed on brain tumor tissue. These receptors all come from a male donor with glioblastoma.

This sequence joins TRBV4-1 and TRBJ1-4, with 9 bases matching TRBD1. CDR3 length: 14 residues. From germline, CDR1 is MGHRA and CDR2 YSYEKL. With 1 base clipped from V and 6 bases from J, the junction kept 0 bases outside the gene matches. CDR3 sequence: CASSQGTGDEKLFF. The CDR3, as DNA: TGCGCCAGCAGCCAAGGGACAGGGGATGAAAAACTGTTTTTT.

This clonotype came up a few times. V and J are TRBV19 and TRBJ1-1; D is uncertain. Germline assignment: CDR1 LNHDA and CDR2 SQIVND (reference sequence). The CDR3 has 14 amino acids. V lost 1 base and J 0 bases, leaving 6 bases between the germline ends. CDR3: CASSIAALNTEAFF. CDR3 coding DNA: TGTGCCAGTAGTATAGCGGCGTTGAACACTGAAGCTTTCTTT.

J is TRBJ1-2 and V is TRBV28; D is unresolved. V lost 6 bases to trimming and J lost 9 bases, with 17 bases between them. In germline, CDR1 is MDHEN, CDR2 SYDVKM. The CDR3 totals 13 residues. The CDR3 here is CASRLTVEDSYTF. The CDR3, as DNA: TGTGCCAGCAGGCTAACCGTTGAAGATAGCTACACCTTC.

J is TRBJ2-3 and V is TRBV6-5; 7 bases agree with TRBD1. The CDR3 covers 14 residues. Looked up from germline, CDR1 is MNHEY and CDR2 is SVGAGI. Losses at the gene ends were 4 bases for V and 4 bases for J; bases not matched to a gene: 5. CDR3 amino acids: CASSFSTGSDTQYF. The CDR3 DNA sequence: TGTGCCAGCAGTTTTTCGACAGGGTCAGATACGCAGTATTTT.

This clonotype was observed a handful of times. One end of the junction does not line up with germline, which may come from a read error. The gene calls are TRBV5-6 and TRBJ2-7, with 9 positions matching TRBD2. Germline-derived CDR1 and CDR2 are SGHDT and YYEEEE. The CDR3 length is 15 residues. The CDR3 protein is CASSGLATSGHEQYF. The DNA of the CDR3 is TGTGCTAGCAGCGGCCTAGCGACTAGCGGCCACGAGCAGTACTTC.

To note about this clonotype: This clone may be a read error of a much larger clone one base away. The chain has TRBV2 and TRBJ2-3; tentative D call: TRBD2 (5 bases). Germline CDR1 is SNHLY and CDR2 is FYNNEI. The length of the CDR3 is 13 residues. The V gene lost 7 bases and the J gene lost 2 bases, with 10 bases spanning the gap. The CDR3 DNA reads TGTGCCAGCACTAAAGACTACACAGATACGCAGTATTTT. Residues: CASTKDYTDTQYF.